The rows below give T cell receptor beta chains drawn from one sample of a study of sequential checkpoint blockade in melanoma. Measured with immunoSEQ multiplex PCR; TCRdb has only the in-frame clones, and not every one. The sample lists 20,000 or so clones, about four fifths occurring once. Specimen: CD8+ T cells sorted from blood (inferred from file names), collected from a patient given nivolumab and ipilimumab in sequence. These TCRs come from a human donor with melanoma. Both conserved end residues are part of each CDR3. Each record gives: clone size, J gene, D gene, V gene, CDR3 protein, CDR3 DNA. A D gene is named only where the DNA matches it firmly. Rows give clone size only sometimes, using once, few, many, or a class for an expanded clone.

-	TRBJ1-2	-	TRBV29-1	CSVSDSGIPNYGYTF	TGCAGCGTTAGCGATTCAGGGATACCTAACTATGGCTACACCTTC
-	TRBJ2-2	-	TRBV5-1	CASSGSRQGSWELFF	TGCGCCAGCAGCGGCTCTAGGCAGGGGAGCTGGGAGCTGTTTTTT
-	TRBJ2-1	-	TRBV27	CASSFVADFGYNEQFF	TGTGCCAGCAGTTTCGTTGCGGACTTCGGGTACAATGAGCAGTTCTTC
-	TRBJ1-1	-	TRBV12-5	CASGFEGGGPMNTEAFF	TGTGCTAGTGGTTTCGAAGGGGGTGGCCCCATGAACACTGAAGCTTTCTTT
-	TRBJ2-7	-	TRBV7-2	CASSLALAHKRIYSYEQYF	TGTGCCAGCAGCTTAGCCCTTGCGCATAAGCGGATATACTCCTACGAGCAGTACTTC
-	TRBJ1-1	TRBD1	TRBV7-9	CASSLDRDRNTEAFF	TGTGCCAGCAGCTTAGACCGGGACAGGAACACTGAAGCTTTCTTT
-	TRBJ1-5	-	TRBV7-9	CASSLGGDQPQHF	TGTGCCAGCAGCTTAGGGGGGGATCAGCCCCAGCATTTT
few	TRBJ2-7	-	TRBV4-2	CASSRAGRIYEQYF	TGTGCCAGCAGCCGGGCGGGGCGGATTTACGAGCAGTACTTC
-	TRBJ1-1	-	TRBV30	CATTLGGHTEAFF	TGTGCCACCACTTTGGGGGGACACACTGAAGCTTTCTTT
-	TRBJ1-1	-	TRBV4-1	CASSQGGAEAFF	TGCGCCAGCAGCCAAGGCGGGGCTGAAGCTTTCTTT
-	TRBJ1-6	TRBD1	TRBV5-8	CASSPGQGYYNSPLHF	TGTGCCAGCAGCCCGGGACAGGGGTACTATAATTCACCCCTCCACTTT
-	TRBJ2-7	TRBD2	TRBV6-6	CASSSGLVIYEQYF	TGTGCCAGCAGTTCAGGACTAGTGATCTACGAGCAGTACTTC
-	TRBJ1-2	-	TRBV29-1	CSVFGGHDGYTF	TGCAGCGTGTTCGGGGGGCATGATGGCTACACCTTC
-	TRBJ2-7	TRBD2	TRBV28	CASTPAGARYEQYF	TGTGCCAGCACTCCAGCGGGAGCCAGATACGAGCAGTACTTC
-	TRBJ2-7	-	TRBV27	CASSEPGLGDYEQYF	TGTGCCAGCAGTGAACCGGGACTCGGGGACTACGAGCAGTACTTC
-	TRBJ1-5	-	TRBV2	CARSYRNSNQPQHF	TGTGCCAGATCCTACAGGAATAGCAATCAGCCCCAGCATTTT
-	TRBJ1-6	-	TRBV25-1	CASRKRGGGSPLHF	TGTGCCAGCAGGAAACGAGGGGGGGGCTCACCCCTCCACTTT
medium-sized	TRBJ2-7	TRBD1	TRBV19	CASSTGTGYEQYF	TGTGCCAGTAGTACTGGGACAGGCTACGAGCAGTACTTC
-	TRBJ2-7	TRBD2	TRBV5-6	CASSSTSGPYEQYF	TGTGCCAGCAGCTCGACTAGCGGGCCTTACGAGCAGTACTTC
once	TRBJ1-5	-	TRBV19	CASSIDGAENQPQHF	TGTGCCAGTAGTATAGATGGGGCAGAGAATCAGCCCCAGCATTTT
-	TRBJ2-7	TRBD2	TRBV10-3	CAISGELAGENEQYF	TGTGCCATCAGTGGAGAACTAGCGGGAGAGAACGAGCAGTACTTC
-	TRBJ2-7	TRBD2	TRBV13	CASSLTGGPGEQYF	TGTGCCAGCAGCTTGACGGGGGGGCCTGGCGAGCAGTACTTC
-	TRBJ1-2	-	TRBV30	CAWSQGILGYTF	TGTGCCTGGTCCCAGGGGATTCTTGGCTACACCTTC
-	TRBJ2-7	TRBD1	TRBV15	CATSRSLGGGSYEQYF	TGTGCCACCAGCAGAAGCCTAGGGGGCGGCTCCTACGAGCAGTACTTC
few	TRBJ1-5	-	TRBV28	CATASSLNQPQHF	TGTGCCACCGCTAGCTCCCTCAATCAGCCCCAGCATTTT
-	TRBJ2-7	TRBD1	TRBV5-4	CASSLEDRPNYEQYF	TGTGCCAGCAGCTTGGAGGACAGGCCCAACTACGAGCAGTACTTC
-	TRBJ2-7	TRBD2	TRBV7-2	CASSPEGMAGGSVTYEQYF	TGTGCCAGCAGCCCCGAGGGGATGGCGGGAGGGTCGGTGACCTACGAGCAGTACTTC
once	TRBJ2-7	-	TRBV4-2	CASSQDPAWGDPYEQYF	TGTGCCAGCAGCCAAGATCCAGCTTGGGGGGATCCCTACGAGCAGTACTTC
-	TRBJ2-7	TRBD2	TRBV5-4	CASSSLPGTSGRHYEQYF	TGTGCCAGCAGCTCACTACCCGGGACTAGCGGGAGACACTACGAGCAGTACTTC
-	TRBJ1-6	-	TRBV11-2	CASSFPPGQINSPLHF	TGTGCCAGCAGCTTCCCACCGGGACAAATTAATTCACCCCTCCACTTT
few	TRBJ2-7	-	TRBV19	CASSITSSYEQYF	TGTGCCAGTAGTATCACATCCTCCTACGAGCAGTACTTC
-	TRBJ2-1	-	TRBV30	CAWSARGNEQFF	TGTGCCTGGAGCGCAAGGGGCAATGAGCAGTTCTTC
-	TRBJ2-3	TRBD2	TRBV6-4	CASSDTSGGGGDTQYF	TGTGCCAGCAGTGACACCAGCGGCGGGGGGGGTGATACGCAGTATTTT
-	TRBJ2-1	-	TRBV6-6	CASSYPTGSYNEQFF	TGTGCCAGCAGTTACCCTACAGGCTCCTACAATGAGCAGTTCTTC
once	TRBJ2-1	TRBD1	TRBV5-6	CASSSGTGQQFF	TGTGCCAGCAGCTCCGGGACAGGGCAGCAGTTCTTC
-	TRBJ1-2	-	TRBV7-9	CASKGGAAGYTF	TGTGCCAGCAAAGGCGGGGCAGCGGGCTACACCTTC
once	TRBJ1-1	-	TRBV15	CATSLGGDTEAFF	TGTGCCACCAGCCTCGGGGGTGACACTGAAGCTTTCTTT
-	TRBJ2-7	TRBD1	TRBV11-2	CASSLATGRTGVEQYF	TGTGCCAGCAGCTTAGCCACCGGTCGGACAGGGGTTGAGCAGTACTTC
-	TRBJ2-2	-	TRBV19	CASSINGGELFF	TGTGCCAGTAGTATAAACGGCGGGGAGCTGTTTTTT
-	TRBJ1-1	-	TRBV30	CAWSVQDTEAFF	TGTGCCTGGAGTGTACAGGACACTGAAGCTTTCTTT
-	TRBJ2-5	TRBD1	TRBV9	CASSLWDSQETQYF	TGTGCCAGCAGCCTGTGGGACAGCCAAGAGACCCAGTACTTC
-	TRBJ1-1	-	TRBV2	CASTGRVAGLGPMNTEAFF	TGTGCCAGCACCGGGAGGGTGGCAGGGTTGGGACCCATGAACACTGAAGCTTTCTTT